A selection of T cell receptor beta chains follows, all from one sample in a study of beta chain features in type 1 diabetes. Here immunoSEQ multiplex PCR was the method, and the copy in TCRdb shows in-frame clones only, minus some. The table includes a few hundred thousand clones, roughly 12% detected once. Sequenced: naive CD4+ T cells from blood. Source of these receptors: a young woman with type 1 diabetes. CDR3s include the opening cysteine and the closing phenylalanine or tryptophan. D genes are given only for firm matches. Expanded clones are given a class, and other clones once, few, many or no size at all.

CDR3 DNA: TGTGCCAGCAGCTTAACGGCGGGATCTACGCAGTATTTT; CDR3 protein: CASSLTAGSTQYF; V gene: TRBV7-3; clone size: few; D gene: NA; J gene: TRBJ2-3
CDR3 DNA: TGTGCCAGCTCCCCAGGACGAGGGATGAACACTGAAGCTTTCTTT; CDR3 protein: CASSPGRGMNTEAFF; V gene: TRBV18; clone size: NA; D gene: NA; J gene: TRBJ1-1
CDR3 DNA: TGTGCCAGCAGGCGGGGGGTCCCGACCCAAGAGACCCAGTACTTC; CDR3 protein: CASRRGVPTQETQYF; V gene: TRBV11-3; clone size: few; D gene: TRBD2; J gene: TRBJ2-5
CDR3 DNA: TGTGCCAGCAGCTTAGAAGCGGGGCGCACAGATACGCAGTATTTT; CDR3 protein: CASSLEAGRTDTQYF; V gene: TRBV5-4; clone size: few; D gene: TRBD2; J gene: TRBJ2-3
CDR3 DNA: TGTGCCAGTAGTATAGTCTATGGGACAACTGGCTACACCTTC; CDR3 protein: CASSIVYGTTGYTF; V gene: TRBV19; clone size: few; D gene: NA; J gene: TRBJ1-2
CDR3 DNA: TGTGCCAGCAGCCCACTAGGTGGAGTTCTTTCGGGGGAGCAGTACTTC; CDR3 protein: CASSPLGGVLSGEQYF; V gene: TRBV7-9; clone size: NA; D gene: NA; J gene: TRBJ2-7
CDR3 DNA: TGTGCCAGCAGTTACTCGAGGGCTTTGAACTATGGCTACACCTTC; CDR3 protein: CASSYSRALNYGYTF; V gene: TRBV6-6; clone size: NA; D gene: NA; J gene: TRBJ1-2
CDR3 DNA: TGTGCCAGCAGTGATATAAGGCCGGGACAGGGGGACACTGAAGCTTTCTTT; CDR3 protein: CASSDIRPGQGDTEAFF; V gene: TRBV25-1; clone size: NA; D gene: TRBD1; J gene: TRBJ1-1
CDR3 DNA: TGCGCCAGCAGCTTAACGGGGGGCTCAGATACGCAGTATTTT; CDR3 protein: CASSLTGGSDTQYF; V gene: TRBV5-1; clone size: NA; D gene: NA; J gene: TRBJ2-3
CDR3 DNA: TGCGCCAGCAGCCAAGCTGGGCTAGCGGGGGGCACAGATACGCAGTATTTT; CDR3 protein: CASSQAGLAGGTDTQYF; V gene: TRBV4-1; clone size: few; D gene: TRBD2; J gene: TRBJ2-3
CDR3 DNA: TGTGCCAGCGGGGGGAGATCCTCTCTCTCTGGGGCCAACGTCCTGACTTTC; CDR3 protein: CASGGRSSLSGANVLTF; V gene: TRBV9; clone size: few; D gene: NA; J gene: TRBJ2-6
CDR3 DNA: TGTGCCAGCAGTTACTCGATGACTAGCCTCAGAGATACGCAGTATTTT; CDR3 protein: CASSYSMTSLRDTQYF; V gene: TRBV6-5; clone size: NA; D gene: TRBD2; J gene: TRBJ2-3
CDR3 DNA: TGTGCCAGCAGTTACTCGGAACGGGGGGGCTATGGCTACACCTTC; CDR3 protein: CASSYSERGGYGYTF; V gene: TRBV6-6; clone size: few; D gene: NA; J gene: TRBJ1-2
CDR3 DNA: TGTGCCAGCAGCTCGGACACCGGGGAGCTGTTTTTT; CDR3 protein: CASSSDTGELFF; V gene: TRBV7-2; clone size: NA; D gene: NA; J gene: TRBJ2-2
CDR3 DNA: TGCGCCAGCAGCCAGCAGCGGATGGGCTCCTACGAGCAGTACTTC; CDR3 protein: CASSQQRMGSYEQYF; V gene: TRBV4-3; clone size: NA; D gene: NA; J gene: TRBJ2-7
CDR3 DNA: TGTGCCAGCAGTCGCTCTAAGAGAGAGACCCAGTACTTC; CDR3 protein: CASSRSKRETQYF; V gene: TRBV6-6; clone size: NA; D gene: NA; J gene: TRBJ2-5
CDR3 DNA: TGCGCCAGCAGTCAATCGATCGGGACTGGGGCCAACGTCCTGACTTTC; CDR3 protein: CASSQSIGTGANVLTF; V gene: TRBV23-1; clone size: few; D gene: NA; J gene: TRBJ2-6
CDR3 DNA: TGTGCCTGGAGGACCCTCAGGGGAACCGAGACCCAGTACTTC; CDR3 protein: CAWRTLRGTETQYF; V gene: TRBV30; clone size: few; D gene: NA; J gene: TRBJ2-5
CDR3 DNA: TGTGCCAGCAGCTTACCGACAGGAAAAGAGACCCAGTACTTC; CDR3 protein: CASSLPTGKETQYF; V gene: TRBV7-8; clone size: NA; D gene: NA; J gene: TRBJ2-5
CDR3 DNA: TGTGCCAGTAGTAACGCAGGGGACACTGAAGCTTTCTTT; CDR3 protein: CASSNAGDTEAFF; V gene: TRBV19; clone size: few; D gene: NA; J gene: TRBJ1-1
CDR3 DNA: TGCGCCAGCAGCCCGGGGACAGGGGCCCAGCCCCAGCATTTT; CDR3 protein: CASSPGTGAQPQHF; V gene: TRBV5-1; clone size: NA; D gene: TRBD1; J gene: TRBJ1-5
CDR3 DNA: TGTGCCACAGGACTAGCGCCGGACTACGAGCAGTACTTC; CDR3 protein: CATGLAPDYEQYF; V gene: TRBV28; clone size: few; D gene: TRBD2; J gene: TRBJ2-7
CDR3 DNA: TGTGCCAGCAGTTTAGAGGTTTCAGAACAGTTCTTC; CDR3 protein: CASSLEVSEQFF; V gene: TRBV28; clone size: few; D gene: NA; J gene: TRBJ2-1
CDR3 DNA: TGTGCCAGCAGTCTGGGACGGGAGAGTGAGCAGTTCTTC; CDR3 protein: CASSLGRESEQFF; V gene: TRBV6-4; clone size: NA; D gene: NA; J gene: TRBJ2-1
CDR3 DNA: TGTGCCAGCAGTTTGCGAACAGGGCGGAGGCAGCCCCAGCATTTT; CDR3 protein: CASSLRTGRRQPQHF; V gene: TRBV28; clone size: NA; D gene: NA; J gene: TRBJ1-5
CDR3 DNA: TGCGCCAGCAGCTTGCCGTCAGGGAACACTGAAGCTTTCTTT; CDR3 protein: CASSLPSGNTEAFF; V gene: TRBV5-1; clone size: few; D gene: NA; J gene: TRBJ1-1
CDR3 DNA: TGTGCCAGCAGCAAAGGACAGGGTTCTTACGAGCAGTACTTC; CDR3 protein: CASSKGQGSYEQYF; V gene: TRBV9; clone size: NA; D gene: TRBD1; J gene: TRBJ2-7
CDR3 DNA: TGCGCCAGCAGCCGATACGCAGGGTTGGCCTCCTACGAGCAGTACTTC; CDR3 protein: CASSRYAGLASYEQYF; V gene: TRBV4-3; clone size: NA; D gene: NA; J gene: TRBJ2-7
CDR3 DNA: TGTGCCAGTAACAGAGACAGGGGGCCGTATGGCTACACCTTC; CDR3 protein: CASNRDRGPYGYTF; V gene: TRBV19; clone size: few; D gene: TRBD1; J gene: TRBJ1-2
CDR3 DNA: TGTGCCAGCAGTTTTGGTGGGACAGGGTCATCCTACGAGCAGTACTTC; CDR3 protein: CASSFGGTGSSYEQYF; V gene: TRBV27; clone size: few; D gene: TRBD1; J gene: TRBJ2-7
CDR3 DNA: TGTGCCAGCAGTTACACTACTGACAATGAGCAGTTCTTC; CDR3 protein: CASSYTTDNEQFF; V gene: TRBV6-5; clone size: few; D gene: NA; J gene: TRBJ2-1
CDR3 DNA: TGTGCCAGCAGCGTAGACGGCAGGGGGAACGAGCAGTACTTC; CDR3 protein: CASSVDGRGNEQYF; V gene: TRBV9; clone size: NA; D gene: TRBD1; J gene: TRBJ2-7
CDR3 DNA: TGCAGCGTTGAAATATGGCTCACAGATACGCAGTATTTT; CDR3 protein: CSVEIWLTDTQYF; V gene: TRBV29-1; clone size: few; D gene: NA; J gene: TRBJ2-3
CDR3 DNA: TGTGCCATCAGTGAGAGTTCGGGACAGATTGCTAACTATGGCTACACCTTC; CDR3 protein: CAISESSGQIANYGYTF; V gene: TRBV10-3; clone size: few; D gene: TRBD1; J gene: TRBJ1-2
CDR3 DNA: TGTGCCAGCAGCTCCTACGCTAGTATCGATGAGCAGTTCTTC; CDR3 protein: CASSSYASIDEQFF; V gene: TRBV7-9; clone size: NA; D gene: NA; J gene: TRBJ2-1
CDR3 DNA: TGTGCCAGCAGTTTGGGAGCCAGCGGGACCTTTGGAGAGCAGTACTTC; CDR3 protein: CASSLGASGTFGEQYF; V gene: TRBV28; clone size: few; D gene: TRBD2; J gene: TRBJ2-7
CDR3 DNA: TGCGCCAGCAGCCCGGGACAGGGTCCCTATGGCTACACCTTC; CDR3 protein: CASSPGQGPYGYTF; V gene: TRBV4-3; clone size: NA; D gene: TRBD1; J gene: TRBJ1-2
CDR3 DNA: TGTGCCAGCAGCTTAGAGGGACAGGGGGCGCGGCAGCCCCAGCATTTT; CDR3 protein: CASSLEGQGARQPQHF; V gene: TRBV7-8; clone size: NA; D gene: TRBD1; J gene: TRBJ1-5